These T cell receptor beta chains were read from a single sample in a study of human T cells and chemical hapten exposure. TCRdb processed the RACE reads anew with MiXCR; each CDR3 protein has one entry. The sample lists 35,000 to 50,000 distinct CDR3 sequences; about 4% were seen once. The sequenced sample consisted of whole blood. All receptors come from a human donor in good health. Some clones in this sample may be carry-over from other donors' samples. CDR3s leave out the opening cysteine and the closing phenylalanine or tryptophan.

cdr3_aa j_call v_call
ASSYRGSTDTQY TRBJ2-3 TRBV6-6
ASSLAPRGSGEAF TRBJ1-1 TRBV28
SVHGDSETQY TRBJ2-5 TRBV29-1
VSSLDGQETQY TRBJ2-5 TRBV13
ASSLLVGVGYT TRBJ1-2 TRBV28
ASSKQGYQETQY TRBJ2-5 TRBV6-5
ASSPAGANVLT TRBJ2-6 TRBV28
ASSLPHTQETQY TRBJ2-5 TRBV12-3/TRBV12-4
ASSLVAPGEGYT TRBJ1-2 TRBV5-1
ASSPQRHSNQPQH TRBJ1-5 TRBV7-2
ASSYSLGGNSPLH TRBJ1-6 TRBV6-5
ASSFQTFGNQPQH TRBJ1-5 TRBV6-2/TRBV6-3
ASSFPGTGRKNIQY TRBJ2-4 TRBV12-3/TRBV12-4
SASKSGIYQETQY TRBJ2-5 TRBV20-1
ASQKYTSTGTSYEQY TRBJ2-7 TRBV2
ASSRKQGAGGETQY TRBJ2-5 TRBV4-1
SARGGGGRREASAYNEQF TRBJ2-1 TRBV20-1
ASSISLAGRTDTQY TRBJ2-3 TRBV12-3/TRBV12-4
ASSDLGASGLNEQF TRBJ2-1 TRBV28
AWISRLRNTEAF TRBJ1-1 TRBV30
ASKIGLAVGNEQF TRBJ2-1 TRBV6-2/TRBV6-3
ASSSPTGLSSPLH TRBJ1-6 TRBV7-9
ASSQGQGTPGKLNTGELF TRBJ2-2 TRBV3-1
ASSLLAEASYEQY TRBJ2-7 TRBV7-3
ASSATGSNQPQH TRBJ1-5 TRBV9
ASSPFPPLLARRTDTQY TRBJ2-3 TRBV3-1
SVQSTVKNTEAF TRBJ1-1 TRBV29-1
ASSLDRDSEAF TRBJ1-1 TRBV11-2
ASSLGTSNEQF TRBJ2-1 TRBV7-3
ASSSIYSTDTGGYGYT TRBJ1-2 TRBV7-2
ASRPLRSLNQPQH TRBJ1-5 TRBV6-5
ASSLSGGGETQY TRBJ2-5 TRBV4-2
ASSYGVAGGPSENEQF TRBJ2-1 TRBV6-6